One sample yielded the 16 T cell receptor beta chains listed below, sequenced in a study of blood T cell repertoires in COVID-19. Sequenced by immunoSEQ multiplex PCR; TCRdb stores in-frame clones only, minus some. The data contain roughly 92,000 clones, around 87% of them seen just once; the ten biggest clones take up 6% to 9.5%. Specimen: peripheral blood. These receptors were obtained from a human donor with acute or convalescent COVID-19. The donor label of this sample is uncertain.

The V call is TRBV6-4, the J call TRBJ2-7; D might be TRBD2 (6 bases). The V gene lost 0 bases and the J gene lost 2 bases, with 17 bases spanning the gap. Germline assignment: CDR1 MRHNA and CDR2 SNTAGT. The CDR3 spans 17 residues. CDR3 in amino acids: CASSDSTPGTLPYEQYF. The CDR3 DNA follows: TGTGCCAGCAGTGACTCGACCCCCGGGACTCTACCCTACGAGCAGTACTTC.

This clone showed up just once. J is TRBJ2-7 and V is TRBV5-6; TRBD1 matches 9 bases. In germline, CDR1 is SGHDT, CDR2 YYEEEE. Trimming removed 2 bases from V and 6 bases from J; junction bases left unmatched: 6. The CDR3 contains 14 residues. DNA of the CDR3: TGTGCCAGCAGCTTCCGGGACAGGGCGGGCGAGCAGTACTTC. Translated: CASSFRDRAGEQYF.

The chain links TRBV5-1 to TRBJ1-1; 7 positions agree with TRBD1. The V gene's germline CDR1 is SGHRS and CDR2 YFSETQ. The ends lost 0 bases at V and 4 bases at J; junction bases unmatched: 9. CDR3 length: 16 amino acids. The CDR3 bases are TGCGCCAGCAGCTTGGTTGGCAGGGCAGGGGGCACTGAAGCTTTCTTT. Its protein is CASSLVGRAGGTEAFF.

The chain is built from TRBV5-6 and TRBJ2-3, with 10 bases fitting TRBD2. Germline loops: CDR1 SGHDT, CDR2 YYEEEE. Trimming at V came to 5 bases and at J to 2 bases, leaving 8 bases not matched to a gene. CDR3 size: 16 residues. For the CDR3, the DNA is TGTGCCAGCAGTTTCGCACTAGCGGGGTACACAGATACGCAGTATTTT. The encoded protein is CASSFALAGYTDTQYF.

The V call is TRBV6-2 or TRBV6-3, the J call TRBJ1-1; tentative D call: TRBD1 (5 bases). The CDR3 covers 14 residues. V was clipped by 5 bases and J by 0 bases, with 10 bases between them. Germline assignment: CDR1 MNHEY and CDR2 SVGEGT. The CDR3 protein is CASSPRGMNTEAFF. In DNA form, the CDR3 reads TGTGCCAGCAGTCCCCGGGGGATGAACACTGAAGCTTTCTTT.

The V call is TRBV30, the J call TRBJ1-5; possible D gene TRBD1, 6 bases. There are 14 residues in the CDR3. CDR1 is GTSNPN and CDR2 is SVGIG in the germline V gene (reference sequence). V shed 1 base and J shed 6 bases, with 13 bases lying between them. The CDR3 here is CAWSATGRGQPQHF. Here the CDR3 DNA reads TGTGCCTGGAGTGCGACAGGTCGGGGTCAGCCCCAGCATTTT. Drawing the rest from reference TRBV30 and TRBJ1-5, the complete variable domain is SQTIHQWPATLVQPVGSPLSLECTVEGTSNPNLYWYRQAAGRGLQLLFYSVGIGQISSEVPQNLSASRPQDRQFILSSKKLLLSDSGFYLCAWSATGRGQPQHFGDGTRLSIL.

The J gene is TRBJ2-4, the V gene TRBV29-1, with TRBD1 as a possible D gene (5 bases). The CDR3 loop spans 13 amino acids. Germline CDR1 is SQVTM and CDR2 is ANQGSEA. The V and J ends lost 0 bases and 6 bases respectively, with 9 bases between them. The CDR3 nucleotides are TGCAGCGTTGAAGATCAGGGCAGAAACATTCAGTACTTC. Protein: CSVEDQGRNIQYF.

The rearrangement uses TRBV5-4 and TRBJ2-1; TRBD2 agrees at 13 bases. V dropped 5 bases and J dropped 5; count of bases not matched to a gene: 1. This CDR3 spans 14 amino acids. The germline gives CDR1 SGHNT, CDR2 YYREEE (reference sequence). The CDR3 DNA sequence: TGTGCCAGCAGACTAGCGGGGGGGGACAATGAGCAGTTCTTC. This sequence encodes CASRLAGGDNEQFF.

This clone was picked up one time. The rearrangement uses TRBV9 and TRBJ1-1; no definite D call. V was trimmed by 0 bases and J by 4 bases, leaving 10 bases between them. CDR3 length equals 14 residues. Germline-derived CDR1 and CDR2 are SGDLS and YYNGEE. CDR3 in DNA: TGTGCCAGCAGCGTAGACGGGGTGGGCACTGAAGCTTTCTTT. It codes for CASSVDGVGTEAFF.

CDR3 coding DNA: TGTGCCAGCAGTGAACAGTACCAAGAGACCCAGTACTTC. This codes for CASSEQYQETQYF. This chain joins TRBV6-1 and TRBJ2-5; D is uncertain. The germline gives CDR1 MNHNS, CDR2 SASEGT. The CDR3 loop spans 13 amino acids. Trimming left V 2 bases short and J 0 bases short, with 4 bases between.

The chain links TRBV5-1 to TRBJ2-7; D is possibly TRBD1 (7 bases). The CDR3 is made up of 19 amino acids. Germline V gene sequence: CDR1 SGHRS, CDR2 YFSETQ. Trimming cost V 0 bases and J 3 bases, with 25 bases left between them. The CDR3 here is CASSLAPFRTGGINYEQYF. For the CDR3, the DNA is TGCGCCAGCAGCTTGGCTCCTTTCCGGACAGGCGGGATTAACTACGAGCAGTACTTC.

CDR3 region: CASSEDRQETQYF. DNA for the CDR3: TGTGCCAGCAGCGAGGACAGACAAGAGACCCAGTACTTC. The chain couples TRBV7-8 to TRBJ2-5; TRBD1 is a possible D gene (6 bases). V was clipped by 5 bases and J by 2 bases, with 9 bases between them. The CDR3 runs 13 residues. CDR1 and CDR2 (germline): SGHVS, FQNEAQ.

The chain joins TRBV10-3 to TRBJ1-3; 9 nucleotides agree with TRBD1. V dropped 3 bases and J dropped 2; count of bases not matched to a gene: 2. CDR3 length: 15 amino acids. CDR1 ENHRY and CDR2 SYGVKD come from the germline V gene. CDR3 sequence: CAISERQGAGNTIYF. The CDR3 DNA reads TGTGCCATCAGTGAAAGACAGGGGGCTGGAAACACCATATATTTT.

The chain employs TRBV29-1 and TRBJ1-3; D gene uncertain. V was shortened by 4 bases and J by 2 bases, with 9 bases between the two germline ends. The CDR3 sequence is 13 residues long. The germline gives CDR1 SQVTM, CDR2 ANQGSEA. In DNA, the CDR3 is TGCAGCGTTGCGAGTCTGCCTGGAAACACCATATATTTT. Translation gives CSVASLPGNTIYF.

This rearrangement joins TRBV25-1 to TRBJ1-2; 9 nucleotides line up with TRBD1. The germline V gene has CDR1 MGHDK and CDR2 SYGVNS. The CDR3 spans 15 residues. V dropped 6 bases and J dropped 4; count of bases not matched to a gene: 9. The CDR3 DNA follows: TGTGCCAGCAGCGAAAACAGGGGGCGCGGCTATGGCTACACCTTC. Translation: CASSENRGRGYGYTF.

V usage is TRBV25-1 and J usage is TRBJ1-2, with D maybe TRBD1 (6 bases). Germline V gives CDR1 MGHDK, CDR2 SYGVNS. This CDR3 has 13 residues. Trimming shortened V by 3 bases and J by 5 bases, and 10 bases separated the two germline ends. CDR3 bases: TGTGCCAGCAGTGACTTGACAGGTTATGGCTACACCTTC. Encoded protein: CASSDLTGYGYTF.